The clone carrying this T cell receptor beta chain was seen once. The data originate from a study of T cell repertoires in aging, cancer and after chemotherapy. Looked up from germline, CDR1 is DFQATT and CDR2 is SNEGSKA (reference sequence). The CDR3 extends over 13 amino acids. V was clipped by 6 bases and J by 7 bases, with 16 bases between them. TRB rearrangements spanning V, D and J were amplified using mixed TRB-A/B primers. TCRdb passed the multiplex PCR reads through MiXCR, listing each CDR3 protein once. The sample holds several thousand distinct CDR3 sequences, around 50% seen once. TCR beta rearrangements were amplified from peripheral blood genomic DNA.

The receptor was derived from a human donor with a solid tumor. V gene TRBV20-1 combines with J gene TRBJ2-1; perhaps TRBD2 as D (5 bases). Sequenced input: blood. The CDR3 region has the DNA TGCAGTGCCACCGCTAGCAGAGCAAATGAGCAGTTCTTC. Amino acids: CSATASRANEQFF.